This is a list of T cell receptor beta chains from one sample in a study of regulatory T cells in long-lasting Graves disease. TCRdb re-called the multiplex PCR reads with MiXCR, one entry per CDR3 protein. The sample has roughly 560,000 distinct CDR3 sequences, about 16% seen once; the top ten hold roughly 25%. This sample was also put to use in a study of T cells in Graves' hyperthyroidism and ophthalmopathy.

Sample: peripheral blood mononuclear cells (PBMCs), taken at new diagnosis, from a patient treated with antithyroid drugs. These receptor sequences come from a woman aged 35-65 years with Graves disease. Both conserved end residues are part of each CDR3. D genes are given only for firm matches. The listing skips clone size in some rows; elsewhere it reads once, few, many or a size class.

d_gene	v_gene	j_gene	abundance	CDR3aa	CDR3nt
NA	TRBV19	TRBJ2-2	NA	CATGGPRRSTGELFF	TGTGCCACGGGTGGACCCCGCCGGAGCACCGGGGAGCTGTTTTTT
TRBD1	TRBV12-3/TRBV12-4	TRBJ2-7	many	CASSSDRGLSYEQYF	TGTGCCAGCAGTTCCGACAGGGGGCTGTCCTACGAGCAGTACTTC
TRBD1	TRBV3-1	TRBJ2-1	many	CASTPGQVYNEQFF	TGTGCCAGCACTCCGGGACAGGTTTACAATGAGCAGTTCTTC
NA	TRBV5-5	TRBJ2-7	NA	CASTPPGIGLEQYF	TGTGCCAGCACCCCCCCAGGGATAGGCCTCGAGCAGTACTTC
NA	TRBV3-1	TRBJ1-2	few	CASSQDFRGFGYTF	TGTGCCAGCAGCCAAGATTTCAGGGGTTTCGGCTACACCTTC
NA	TRBV10-3	TRBJ2-2	NA	CAISGVGGPNTGELFF	TGTGCCATCAGTGGGGTCGGGGGCCCGAACACCGGGGAGCTGTTTTTT
NA	TRBV5-5	TRBJ2-3	many	CASSLGGLFYDTQYF	TGTGCCAGCAGCTTGGGAGGGTTGTTCTATGATACGCAGTATTTT
TRBD1	TRBV5-1	TRBJ2-1	many	CASSLDRGSYNEQFF	TGCGCCAGCAGCCTTGACAGGGGGTCGTACAATGAGCAGTTCTTC
TRBD2	TRBV20-1	TRBJ2-1	NA	CSARGDSGGAGYEQFF	TGCAGTGCTAGAGGCGATAGCGGGGGGGCCGGATATGAGCAGTTCTTC
NA	TRBV20-1	TRBJ2-5	NA	CSARAGKRETQYF	TGCAGTGCTAGAGCCGGGAAGAGAGAGACCCAGTACTTC